These 5 T cell receptor beta chains were all obtained from the same sample, sequenced in a study of OX40 agonist ivuxolimab in advanced cancers. TCRdb's copy holds only in-frame clones and misses some; the assay was immunoSEQ multiplex PCR. The sample consists of about 69,000 clones, more than 85% of them appearing once. The source was CD4+ or CD8+ T cells sorted from blood, collected in a trial of the OX40 agonist ivuxolimab. The source of these receptors is an adult with an advanced solid tumor such as melanoma, head and neck, liver or kidney cancer.

V usage is TRBV7-2 and J usage is TRBJ1-1; D gene ambiguous. V dropped 5 bases and J dropped 0 bases, with 10 bases sitting between them. This CDR3 contains 14 residues. Germline V CDR1 and CDR2: SGHTA, FQGNSA. For the CDR3, the DNA is TGTGCCAGCAGCAAATACGGGGTGAACACTGAAGCTTTCTTT. Its translation is CASSKYGVNTEAFF. The full variable domain, with the rest looked up from reference TRBV7-2 and TRBJ1-1, is GAGVSQSPSNKVTEKGKDVELRCDPISGHTALYWYRQSLGQGLEFLIYFQGNSAPDKSGLPSDRFSAERTGGSVSTLTIQRTQQEDSAVYLCASSKYGVNTEAFFGQGTRLTVV.

The chain links TRBV5-1 to TRBJ2-7; D gene ambiguous. The V and J ends lost 6 bases and 5 bases respectively, with 15 bases between them. The V gene's germline CDR1 is SGHRS and CDR2 YFSETQ. This CDR3 has 13 residues. Here the CDR3 DNA reads TGCGCCAGCAAGGAAGGAGTTCCGAACGAGCAGTACTTC. Its protein is CASKEGVPNEQYF.

V usage is TRBV25-1 and J usage is TRBJ2-7; a possible D gene is TRBD2 (6 bases). Germline lookup yields CDR1 MGHDK and CDR2 SYGVNS. Trimming removed 1 base from V and 3 bases from J, with 10 bases in between. The CDR3 extends over 14 amino acids. CDR3 nucleotides: TGTGCCAGCAGTGAATCGGGAGTTGGCTACGAGCAGTACTTC. Translation gives CASSESGVGYEQYF.

The rearrangement uses TRBV9 and TRBJ1-4; perhaps TRBD1 as D (5 bases). With 4 bases removed from V and 0 bases from J, the gap between germline ends came to 10 bases. Per the germline V gene, CDR1 is SGDLS and CDR2 is YYNGEE. This CDR3 region has 15 residues. The CDR3 coding sequence is TGTGCCAGCAGCTCCCGGGACGCAACTAATGAAAAACTGTTTTTT. This sequence encodes CASSSRDATNEKLFF.

This clone has just one count. The chain joins TRBV19 to TRBJ1-1, with D possibly TRBD1 on 5 matching bases. Germline V lookup: CDR1 LNHDA, CDR2 SQIVND (reference sequence). The CDR3 consists of 11 residues. The germline V and J ends were trimmed by 11 bases and 6 bases, with 13 bases remaining between them. Here the CDR3 DNA reads TGTGCCGGGACCCTGGGGGCTGAAGCTTTCTTT. Translated: CAGTLGAEAFF.